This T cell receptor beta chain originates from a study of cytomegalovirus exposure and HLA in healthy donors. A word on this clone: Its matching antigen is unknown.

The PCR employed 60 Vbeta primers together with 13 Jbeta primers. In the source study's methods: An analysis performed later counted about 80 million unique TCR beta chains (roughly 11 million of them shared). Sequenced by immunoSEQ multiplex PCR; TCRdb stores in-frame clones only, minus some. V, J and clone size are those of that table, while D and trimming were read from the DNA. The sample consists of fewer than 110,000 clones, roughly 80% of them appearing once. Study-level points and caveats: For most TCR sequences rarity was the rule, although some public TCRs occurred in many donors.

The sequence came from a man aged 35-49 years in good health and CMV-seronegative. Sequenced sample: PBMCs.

The CDR3 region has the DNA TGTGCCAGCAGTTTGATATCCGGACAGGGTAGTTCAAAAAACATTCAGTACTTC. As protein: CASSLISGQGSSKNIQYF. The J gene is TRBJ2-4, the V gene TRBV28, with 8 positions matching TRBD1. The CDR3 runs 18 residues. V was clipped by 3 bases and J by 4 bases; unmatched bases: 14. Germline loops: CDR1 MDHEN, CDR2 SYDVKM.